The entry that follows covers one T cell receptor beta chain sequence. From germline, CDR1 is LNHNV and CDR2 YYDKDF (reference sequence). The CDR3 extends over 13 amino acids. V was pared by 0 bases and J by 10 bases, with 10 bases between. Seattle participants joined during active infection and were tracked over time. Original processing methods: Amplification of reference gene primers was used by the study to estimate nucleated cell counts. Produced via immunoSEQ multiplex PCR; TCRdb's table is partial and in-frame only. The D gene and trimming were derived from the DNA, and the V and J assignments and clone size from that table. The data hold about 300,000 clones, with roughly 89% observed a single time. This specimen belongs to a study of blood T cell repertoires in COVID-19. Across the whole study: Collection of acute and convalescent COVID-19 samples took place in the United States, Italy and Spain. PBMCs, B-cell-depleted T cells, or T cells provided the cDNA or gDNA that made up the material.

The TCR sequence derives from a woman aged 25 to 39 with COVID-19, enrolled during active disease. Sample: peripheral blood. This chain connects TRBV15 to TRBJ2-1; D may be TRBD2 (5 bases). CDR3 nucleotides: TGTGCCACCAGCAGAGATTCTGGCGGGGAGCAGTTCTTC. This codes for CATSRDSGGEQFF. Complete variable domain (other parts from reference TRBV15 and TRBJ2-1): DAMVIQNPRYQVTQFGKPVTLSCSQTLNHNVMYWYQQKSSQAPKLLFHYYDKDFNNEADTPDNFQSRRPNTSFCFLDIRSPGLGDTAMYLCATSRDSGGEQFFGPGTRLTVL.